The table lists the clone carrying this T cell receptor beta chain with a few counts. The target antigen is unknown. The data belong to a study of T cell therapy after organ transplantation. Study summary: Therapy products were autologous CMV-specific T cells, peptide-expanded for around two weeks. Patients received up to 6 T cell doses every 2 weeks. Long-term post-therapy samples: blood collected 20 to 29 weeks after completing therapy.

Assay used: immunoSEQ multiplex PCR; TCRdb lists only in-frame clones, some missing. Counted here are some 17,000 clones, roughly 85% occurring once; the ten biggest clones make up 31%. Study-level points and caveats: Reconstitution after therapy seemingly combined transferred and product-undetected endogenous clonotypes.

Time point reported: 20-29 weeks after completion of therapy. The clonotype was recovered from a human patient who had received a solid organ transplant and had CMV disease. The T cells may partly be graft donor cells. The material was CD8+ T cells from blood, obtained after autologous CMV-specific T cell therapy.

The CDR3 spells CASRLGASTIYF. The CDR3 DNA reads as TGTGCCAGCAGGTTGGGTGCCAGCACCATATATTTT. The chain employs TRBV7-9 and TRBJ1-3; D is undetermined. The germline CDR1 and CDR2 sequences are SEHNR and FQNEAQ (reference sequence). The CDR3 covers 12 residues. V was pared by 6 bases and J by 9 bases, with 12 bases between.